Detailed here is one T cell receptor beta chain. Its antigen is not identified. This specimen belongs to a study of early stage breast cancer tumors. Study-level background: Most invasive tumors, twelve of 16, were ER+/PR+/HER2-. Study-wide findings and caveats: Compared with adjacent normal breast, tumors showed around 2.5-fold denser, more clonal T cells. Tumor and normal breast were distinguished via blood comparison in about 90% of the 16 patients.

This CDR3 spans 16 amino acids. Germline V gene data show CDR1 as SGHRS and CDR2 as YFSETQ. V was cut by 4 bases and J by 7 bases, with 21 bases left in between. Generated by immunoSEQ multiplex PCR, the TCRdb table keeps only in-frame clones and is missing some. The table lists some 19,000 clones, about 80% of them singletons. This receptor was identified in a person aged 60 to 70 with breast cancer. The specimen was blood. The chain employs TRBV5-1 and TRBJ2-1, with D perhaps TRBD2 (6 bases). The DNA for the CDR3 is TGCGCCAGCAGCACCCTCTCAGGGACTGGTATTAATGAGCAGTTCTTC. It translates to CASSTLSGTGINEQFF. Combining the CDR3 with reference TRBV5-1 and TRBJ2-1 gives the whole variable domain KAGVTQTPRYLIKTRGQQVTLSCSPISGHRSVSWYQQTPGQGLQFLFEYFSETQRNKGNFPGRFSGRQFSNSRSEMNVSTLELGDSALYLCASSTLSGTGINEQFFGPGTRLTVL.